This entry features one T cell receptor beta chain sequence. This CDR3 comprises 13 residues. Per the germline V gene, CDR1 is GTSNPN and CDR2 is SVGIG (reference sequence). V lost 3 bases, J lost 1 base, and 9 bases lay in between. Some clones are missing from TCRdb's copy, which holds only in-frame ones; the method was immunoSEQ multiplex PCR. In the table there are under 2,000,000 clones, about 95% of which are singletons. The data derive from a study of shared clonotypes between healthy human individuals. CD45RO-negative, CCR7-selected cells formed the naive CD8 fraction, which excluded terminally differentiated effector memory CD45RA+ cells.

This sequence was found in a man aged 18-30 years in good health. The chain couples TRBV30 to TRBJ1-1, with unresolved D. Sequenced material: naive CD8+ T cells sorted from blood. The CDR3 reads CAWSLMANTEAFF. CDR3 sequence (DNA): TGTGCCTGGAGCCTGATGGCGAACACTGAAGCTTTCTTT.